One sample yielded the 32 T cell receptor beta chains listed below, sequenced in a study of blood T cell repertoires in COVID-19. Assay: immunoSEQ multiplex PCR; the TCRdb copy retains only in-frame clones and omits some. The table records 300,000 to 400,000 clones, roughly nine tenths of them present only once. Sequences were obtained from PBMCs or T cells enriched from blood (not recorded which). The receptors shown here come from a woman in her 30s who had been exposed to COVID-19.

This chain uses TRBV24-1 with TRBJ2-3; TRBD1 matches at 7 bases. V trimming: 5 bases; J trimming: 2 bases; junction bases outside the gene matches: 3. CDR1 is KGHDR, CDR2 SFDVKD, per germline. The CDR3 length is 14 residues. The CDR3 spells CATSARGPTDTQYF. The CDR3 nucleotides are TGTGCCACCAGTGCTAGGGGGCCCACAGATACGCAGTATTTT.

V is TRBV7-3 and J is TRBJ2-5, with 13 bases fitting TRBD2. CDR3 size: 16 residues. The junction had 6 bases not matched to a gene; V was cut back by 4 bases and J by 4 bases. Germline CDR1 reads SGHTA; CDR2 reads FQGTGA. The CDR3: CASSSGLAGELETQYF. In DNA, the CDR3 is TGTGCCAGCAGCTCAGGACTAGCGGGGGAGCTAGAGACCCAGTACTTC.

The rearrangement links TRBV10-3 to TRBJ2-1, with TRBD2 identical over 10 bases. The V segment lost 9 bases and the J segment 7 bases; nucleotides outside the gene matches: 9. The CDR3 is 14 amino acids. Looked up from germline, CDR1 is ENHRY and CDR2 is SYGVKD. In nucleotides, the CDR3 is TGTGCCATATCCGGGACTAGCGTCAATAATGAGCAGTTCTTC. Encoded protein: CAISGTSVNNEQFF.

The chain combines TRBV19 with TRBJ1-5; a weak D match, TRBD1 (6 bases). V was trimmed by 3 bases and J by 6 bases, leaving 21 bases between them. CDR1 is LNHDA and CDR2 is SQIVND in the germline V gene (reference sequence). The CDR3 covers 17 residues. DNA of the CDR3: TGTGCCAGTAGTATGGTTTCAGGGGCGTTGTCTGGTCAGCCCCAGCATTTT. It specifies CASSMVSGALSGQPQHF.

In DNA, the CDR3 is TGTGCCAGCGCCCTAGGGGGGGGCCTGGAGACCCAGTACTTC. Encoded protein: CASALGGGLETQYF. The rearrangement joins TRBV7-2 to TRBJ2-5, with D perhaps TRBD2 (7 bases). This CDR3 spans 14 amino acids. Trimming pared 8 bases from V and 5 bases from J, leaving 18 bases between. Germline V gene sequence: CDR1 SGHTA, CDR2 FQGNSA.

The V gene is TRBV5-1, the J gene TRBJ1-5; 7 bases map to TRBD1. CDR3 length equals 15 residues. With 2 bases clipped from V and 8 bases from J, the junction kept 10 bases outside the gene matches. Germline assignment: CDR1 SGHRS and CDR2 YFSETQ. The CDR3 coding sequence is TGCGCCAGCAGCTTAGGGACAGATTTAATGGAGCCCCAGCATTTT. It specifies CASSLGTDLMEPQHF.

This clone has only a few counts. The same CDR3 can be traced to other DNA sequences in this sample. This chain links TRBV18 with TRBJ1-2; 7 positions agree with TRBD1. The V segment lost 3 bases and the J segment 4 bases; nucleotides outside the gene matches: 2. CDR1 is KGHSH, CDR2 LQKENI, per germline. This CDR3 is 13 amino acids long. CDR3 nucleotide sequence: TGTGCCAGCTCACCCACAGGGGTCTATGGCTACACCTTC. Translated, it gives CASSPTGVYGYTF.

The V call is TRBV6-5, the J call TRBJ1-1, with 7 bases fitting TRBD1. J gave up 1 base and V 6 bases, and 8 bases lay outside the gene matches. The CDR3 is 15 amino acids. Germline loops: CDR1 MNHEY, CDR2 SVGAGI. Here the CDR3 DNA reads TGTGCCAGCAGAAAGCAGGGGGGAAGGAACACTGAAGCTTTCTTT. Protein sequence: CASRKQGGRNTEAFF.

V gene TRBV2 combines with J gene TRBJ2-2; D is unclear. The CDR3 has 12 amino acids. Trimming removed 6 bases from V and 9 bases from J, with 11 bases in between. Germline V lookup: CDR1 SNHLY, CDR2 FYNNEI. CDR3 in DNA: TGTGCCAGCAGCGCTCTACTCTGGGAGCTGTTTTTT. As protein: CASSALLWELFF.

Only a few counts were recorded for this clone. CDR3 sequence: CASSLQGIGTNEKLFF. CDR3 DNA sequence: TGCGCCAGCAGCCTCCAGGGAATCGGGACTAATGAAAAACTGTTTTTT. V and J are TRBV5-1 and TRBJ1-4; the D gene is possibly TRBD1 (5 bases). V was trimmed by 4 bases and J by 2 bases, leaving 15 bases between them. The CDR3 loop spans 16 amino acids. From germline, CDR1 is SGHRS and CDR2 YFSETQ.

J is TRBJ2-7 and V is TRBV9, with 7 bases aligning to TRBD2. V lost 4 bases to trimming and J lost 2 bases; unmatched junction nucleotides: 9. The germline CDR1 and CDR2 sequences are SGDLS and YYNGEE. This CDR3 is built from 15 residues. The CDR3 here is CASSRRDYHTYEQYF. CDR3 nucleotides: TGTGCCAGCAGCCGACGGGACTACCATACCTACGAGCAGTACTTC.

The CDR3 coding sequence is TGTGCCAGCAGCCCCCGGAGGCAGAGGACTGAAGCTTTCTTT. This encodes CASSPRRQRTEAFF. The chain recombines TRBV3-1 (or the pseudogene TRBV3-2) with TRBJ1-1; D call uncertain. V gave up 4 bases and J gave up 5 bases, with 14 bases separating them. Germline V CDR1 and CDR2: LGHDT, YNNKEL (reference sequence). The CDR3 covers 14 residues.

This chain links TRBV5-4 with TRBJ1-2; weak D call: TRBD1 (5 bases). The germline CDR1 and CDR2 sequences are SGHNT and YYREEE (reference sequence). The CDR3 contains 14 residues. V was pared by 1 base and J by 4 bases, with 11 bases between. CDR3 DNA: TGTGCCAGCAGCTTGAGCAGGGTGGGCTATGGCTACACCTTC. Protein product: CASSLSRVGYGYTF.

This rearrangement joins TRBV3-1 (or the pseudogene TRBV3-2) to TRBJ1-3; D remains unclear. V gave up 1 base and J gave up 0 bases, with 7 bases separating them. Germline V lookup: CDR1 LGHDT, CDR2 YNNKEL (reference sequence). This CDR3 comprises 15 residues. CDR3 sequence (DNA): TGTGCCAGCAGCCAAGTGAGGTTCTCTGGAAACACCATATATTTT. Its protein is CASSQVRFSGNTIYF.

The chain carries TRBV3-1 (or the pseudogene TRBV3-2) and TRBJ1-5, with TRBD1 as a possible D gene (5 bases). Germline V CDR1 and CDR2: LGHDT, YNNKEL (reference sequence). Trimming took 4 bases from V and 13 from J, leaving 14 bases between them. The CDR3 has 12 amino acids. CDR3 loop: CASSRKGAPQHF. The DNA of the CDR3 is TGTGCCAGCAGCCGAAAAGGGGCACCGCAGCATTTT.

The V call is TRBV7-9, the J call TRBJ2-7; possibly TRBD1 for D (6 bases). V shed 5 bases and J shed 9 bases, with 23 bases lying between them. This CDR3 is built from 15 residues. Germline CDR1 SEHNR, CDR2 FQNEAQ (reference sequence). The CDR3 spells CASSARDRPGFGQYF. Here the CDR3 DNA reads TGTGCCAGCAGCGCGCGAGACAGGCCGGGATTTGGGCAGTACTTC.

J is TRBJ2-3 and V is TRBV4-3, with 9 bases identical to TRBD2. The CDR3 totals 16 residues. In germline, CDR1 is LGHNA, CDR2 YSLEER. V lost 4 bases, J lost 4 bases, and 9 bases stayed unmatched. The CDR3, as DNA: TGCGCCAGCAGCCTAGGGAGGGGACTAGCCCCAGATACGCAGTATTTT. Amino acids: CASSLGRGLAPDTQYF.

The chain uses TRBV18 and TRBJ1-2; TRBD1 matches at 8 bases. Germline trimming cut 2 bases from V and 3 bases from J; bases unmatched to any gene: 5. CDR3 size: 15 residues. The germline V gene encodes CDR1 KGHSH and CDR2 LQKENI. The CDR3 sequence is CASSPTQGVYYGYTF. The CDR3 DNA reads TGTGCCAGCTCACCAACACAGGGGGTGTACTATGGCTACACCTTC.

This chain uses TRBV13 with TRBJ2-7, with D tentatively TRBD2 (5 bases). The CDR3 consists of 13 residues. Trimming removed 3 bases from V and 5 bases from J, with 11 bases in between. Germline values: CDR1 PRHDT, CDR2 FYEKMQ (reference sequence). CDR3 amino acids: CASSFRGVDEQYF. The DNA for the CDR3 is TGTGCCAGCAGCTTCCGGGGAGTCGACGAGCAGTACTTC.

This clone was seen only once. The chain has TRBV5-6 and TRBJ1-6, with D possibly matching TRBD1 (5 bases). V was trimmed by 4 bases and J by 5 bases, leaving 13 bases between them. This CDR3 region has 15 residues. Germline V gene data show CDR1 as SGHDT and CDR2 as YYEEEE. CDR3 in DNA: TGTGCCAGCAGCCTAATAGGGGTCGATAATTCACCCCTCCACTTT. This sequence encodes CASSLIGVDNSPLHF.

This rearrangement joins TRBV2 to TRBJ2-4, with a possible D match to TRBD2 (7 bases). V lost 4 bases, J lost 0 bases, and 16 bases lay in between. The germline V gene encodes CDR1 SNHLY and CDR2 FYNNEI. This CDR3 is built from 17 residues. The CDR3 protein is CASSVPGGALAKNIQYF. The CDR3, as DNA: TGTGCCAGCAGTGTCCCGGGGGGCGCGTTAGCCAAAAACATTCAGTACTTC. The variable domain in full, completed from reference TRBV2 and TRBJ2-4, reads EPEVTQTPSHQVTQMGQEVILRCVPISNHLYFYWYRQILGQKVEFLVSFYNNEISEKSEIFDDQFSVERPDGSNFTLKIRSTKLEDSAMYFCASSVPGGALAKNIQYFGAGTRLSVL.

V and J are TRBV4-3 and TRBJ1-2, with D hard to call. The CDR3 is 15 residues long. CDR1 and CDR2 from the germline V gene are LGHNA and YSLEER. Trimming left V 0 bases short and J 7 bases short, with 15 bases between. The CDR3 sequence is CASSQESSVYVGYTF. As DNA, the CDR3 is TGCGCCAGCAGCCAAGAAAGTTCAGTATATGTTGGCTACACCTTC.

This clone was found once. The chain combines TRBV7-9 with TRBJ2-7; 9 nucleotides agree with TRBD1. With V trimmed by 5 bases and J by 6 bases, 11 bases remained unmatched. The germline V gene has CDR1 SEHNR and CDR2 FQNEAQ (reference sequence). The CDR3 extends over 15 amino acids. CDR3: CASSHNRDRASEQYF. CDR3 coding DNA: TGTGCCAGCAGCCATAATCGGGACAGGGCTTCCGAGCAGTACTTC.

CDR3 DNA sequence: TGTGCCAGCAGTTCATTAACAGGGGGCTTTCTGGCGCATGGAGTGGTCCTCCACTTT. It encodes CASSSLTGGFLAHGVVLHF. The rearrangement joins TRBV28 to TRBJ1-6, with TRBD1 identical over 9 bases. Germline CDR1 and CDR2: MDHEN and SYDVKM. The CDR3 length is 19 residues. Trimming cost V 4 bases and J 15 bases; bases outside gene matches: 25.

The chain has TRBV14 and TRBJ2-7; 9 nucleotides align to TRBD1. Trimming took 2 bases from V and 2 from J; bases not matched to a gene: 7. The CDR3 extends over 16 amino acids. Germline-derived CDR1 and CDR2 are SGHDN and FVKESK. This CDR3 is CASSQSRDRVTYEQYF. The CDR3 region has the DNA TGTGCCAGCAGCCAAAGTAGGGACAGGGTGACCTACGAGCAGTACTTC.

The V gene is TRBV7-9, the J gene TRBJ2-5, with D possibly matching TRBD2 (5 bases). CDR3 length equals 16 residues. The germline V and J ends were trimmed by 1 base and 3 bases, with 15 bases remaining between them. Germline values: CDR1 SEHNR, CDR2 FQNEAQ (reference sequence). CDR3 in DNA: TGTGCCAGCAGCTTAGAGGCTAGCCTCCTTAAAGAGACCCAGTACTTC. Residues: CASSLEASLLKETQYF.

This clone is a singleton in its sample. The CDR3 region is CASSLGTGGITF. The CDR3 region has the DNA TGTGCCAGCAGCTTAGGTACAGGGGGAATCACCTTC. The J gene is TRBJ1-2, the V gene TRBV11-2; 8 bases align to TRBD1. From germline, CDR1 is SGHAT and CDR2 FQNNGV. This CDR3 has 12 residues. V dropped 1 base and J dropped 13; count of bases not matched to a gene: 5.

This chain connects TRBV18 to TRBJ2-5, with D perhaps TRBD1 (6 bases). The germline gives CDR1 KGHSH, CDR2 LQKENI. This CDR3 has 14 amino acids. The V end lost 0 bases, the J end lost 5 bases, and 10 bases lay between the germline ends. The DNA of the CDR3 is TGTGCCAGCTCACCACCCAACAGGGTGGAGACCCAGTACTTC. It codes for CASSPPNRVETQYF.

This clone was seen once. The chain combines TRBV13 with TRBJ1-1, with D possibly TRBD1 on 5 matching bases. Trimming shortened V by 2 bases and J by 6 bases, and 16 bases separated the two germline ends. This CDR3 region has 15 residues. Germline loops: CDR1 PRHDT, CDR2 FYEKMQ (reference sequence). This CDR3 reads CASSLYPGVGAEAFF. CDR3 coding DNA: TGTGCCAGCAGCTTATATCCGGGGGTTGGGGCTGAAGCTTTCTTT.

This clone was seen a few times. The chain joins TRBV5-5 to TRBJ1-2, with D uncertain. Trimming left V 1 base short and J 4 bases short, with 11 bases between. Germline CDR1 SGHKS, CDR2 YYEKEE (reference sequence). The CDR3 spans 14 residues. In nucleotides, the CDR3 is TGTGCCAGCAGCTTGCTCGCGGTAACCTATGGCTACACCTTC. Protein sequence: CASSLLAVTYGYTF.

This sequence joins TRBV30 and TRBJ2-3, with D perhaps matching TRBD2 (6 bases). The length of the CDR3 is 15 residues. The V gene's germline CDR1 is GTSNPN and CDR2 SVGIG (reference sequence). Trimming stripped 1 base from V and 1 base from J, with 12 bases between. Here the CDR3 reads CAWSAGSGGTDTQYF. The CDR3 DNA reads TGTGCCTGGAGTGCCGGGTCGGGGGGCACAGATACGCAGTATTTT.

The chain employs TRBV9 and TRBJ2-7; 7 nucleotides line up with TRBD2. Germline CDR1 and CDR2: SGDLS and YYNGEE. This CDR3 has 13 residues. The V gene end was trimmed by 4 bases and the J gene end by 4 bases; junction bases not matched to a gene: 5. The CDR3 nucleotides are TGTGCCAGCAGCAGGGACGGGAGGTACGAGCAGTACTTC. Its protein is CASSRDGRYEQYF.